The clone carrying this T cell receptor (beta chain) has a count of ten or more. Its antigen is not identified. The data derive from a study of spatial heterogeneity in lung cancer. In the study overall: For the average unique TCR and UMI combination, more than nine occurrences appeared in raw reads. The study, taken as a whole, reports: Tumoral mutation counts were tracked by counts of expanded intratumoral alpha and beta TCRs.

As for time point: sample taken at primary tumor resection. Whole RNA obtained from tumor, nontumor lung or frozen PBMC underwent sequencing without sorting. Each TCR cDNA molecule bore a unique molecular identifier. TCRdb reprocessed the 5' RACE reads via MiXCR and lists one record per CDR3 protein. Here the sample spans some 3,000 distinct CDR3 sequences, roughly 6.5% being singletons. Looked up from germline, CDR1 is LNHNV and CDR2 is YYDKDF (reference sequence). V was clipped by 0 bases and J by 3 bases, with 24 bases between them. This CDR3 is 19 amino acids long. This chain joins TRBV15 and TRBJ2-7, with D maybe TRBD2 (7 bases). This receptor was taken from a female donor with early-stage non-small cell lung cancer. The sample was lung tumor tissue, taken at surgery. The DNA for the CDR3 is TGTGCCACCAGCAGAGACCAGAGGACAAGGGGGGGCCTCCGCTACGAGCAGTACTTC. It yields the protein CATSRDQRTRGGLRYEQYF.